This T cell receptor (beta chain) was sequenced for a study of blood T cell repertoires in COVID-19. About the study: There were acute and convalescent COVID-19 samples, and they came from the United States, Italy and Spain. The cDNA or gDNA used as material had been derived from T cells, B-cell-depleted T cells, or PBMCs.

Authors' processing steps: Estimation of nucleated cell counts was performed using reference gene primer amplification. Profiling relied on immunoSEQ multiplex PCR, and the TCRdb table lists in-frame clones only, not all of them. D and trimming were read from the DNA, whereas the V and J calls and clone size are those reported in that table. Of about 410,000 clones in the sample, roughly 90% were seen once. The CDR3 is made up of 15 amino acids. V gave up 0 bases and J gave up 5 bases, with 12 bases separating them. From germline, CDR1 is SGHRS and CDR2 YFSETQ. The sequenced material came from peripheral blood. The sequence derives from a woman aged 40 to 50 with COVID-19, enrolled during active disease. The chain recombines TRBV5-1 with TRBJ1-5; a weak D match, TRBD1 (6 bases). The CDR3 spells CASSLDSGVDQPQHF. Here the CDR3 DNA reads TGCGCCAGCAGCTTGGATTCAGGGGTGGATCAGCCCCAGCATTTT.